This T cell receptor (beta chain) was obtained from a study of multiple sclerosis patients with progressive multifocal leukoencephalopathy. Libraries were prepared by immunoSEQ multiplex PCR; TCRdb keeps only in-frame clonotypes and omits some of them. The profile shows under 30,000 clones, roughly nine tenths of them singletons. Whole-study findings and limits: In most PML patients, TRB repertoires appeared less diverse by entropy.

J gave up 8 bases and V 3 bases, and 8 bases lay outside the gene matches. CDR1 and CDR2 from the germline V gene are SEHNR and FQNEAQ (reference sequence). This CDR3 contains 14 residues. The time point is: more than five months of natalizumab therapy. About this clone itself: The antigen is not known.

The rearrangement uses TRBV7-9 and TRBJ1-2; 8 bases fit TRBD1. The receptor comes from a human donor with multiple sclerosis. Sequencing was performed on PBMCs, taken from a patient treated with natalizumab. The CDR3 DNA reads TGTGCCAGCAGCTTGGTCACAGGGGGTGCGGGCTACACCTTC. Amino acids: CASSLVTGGAGYTF.